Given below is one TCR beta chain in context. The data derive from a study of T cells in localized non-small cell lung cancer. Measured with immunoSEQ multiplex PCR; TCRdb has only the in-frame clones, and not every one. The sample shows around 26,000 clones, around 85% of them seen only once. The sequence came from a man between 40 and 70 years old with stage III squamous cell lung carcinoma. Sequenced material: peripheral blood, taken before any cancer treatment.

The CDR3 DNA follows: TGCAGTGCGAGGGGCGGGGAGACCCAGTACTTC. Its protein is CSARGGETQYF. The chain uses TRBV20-1 and TRBJ2-5; D tentatively fits TRBD1 or TRBD2 (5 bases each). The germline CDR1 and CDR2 sequences are DFQATT and SNEGSKA (reference sequence). This CDR3 spans 11 amino acids. V shed 6 bases and J shed 5 bases, with 10 bases lying between them.